Listed below are T cell receptor beta chains from one sample, sequenced in a study of identical twins. From the 5' RACE reads, TCRdb called clonotypes with MiXCR, one entry per CDR3 protein. The sample has fewer than 550,000 distinct CDR3 sequences; around 15% are singletons. The sample was also linked to a second study, of yellow fever vaccine responses in identical twins.

Sequenced input: CD4+ T cells sorted from blood. The receptors derive from a woman between 18 and 30 years old in good health. Each CDR3 is given with its conserved first and last residue. D genes are given only for firm matches. Size values are once, few and many counts, or a class for expanded clones, and some rows have none.

CASMGNYEQYF TGTGCCAGCATGGGGAACTACGAGCAGTACTTC TRBJ2-7 NA many TRBV2
CASSLQGSKNIQYF TGCGCCAGCAGCTTGCAGGGATCCAAAAACATTCAGTACTTC TRBJ2-4 NA many TRBV5-1
CAIGPGQNYNSPLHF TGTGCCATCGGACCGGGACAGAACTATAATTCACCCCTCCACTTT TRBJ1-6 TRBD1 NA TRBV10-3
CASSQPGHQENIQYF TGTGCCAGCAGTCAGCCGGGACACCAAGAAAACATTCAGTACTTC TRBJ2-4 NA many TRBV28
CASSLYLWASGRARYSYNEQFF TGTGCCAGCAGTTTATACCTTTGGGCTAGCGGGAGGGCCCGGTACTCCTACAATGAGCAGTTCTTC TRBJ2-1 TRBD2 NA TRBV28
CASSSGRAGGDEQYF TGTGCCAGCAGTTCCGGGAGGGCTGGGGGCGACGAGCAGTACTTC TRBJ2-7 TRBD2 NA TRBV6-5
CASRITPSSYEQYF TGTGCCAGCAGGATAACACCGAGCTCCTACGAGCAGTACTTC TRBJ2-7 NA NA TRBV2
CASSTRTGFDQPQHF TGTGCCAGTAGTACCCGGACAGGGTTCGATCAGCCCCAGCATTTT TRBJ1-5 TRBD1 NA TRBV19
CASSLTGKGYTDTQYF TGTGCCAGCAGCTTGACAGGGAAGGGGTACACAGATACGCAGTATTTT TRBJ2-3 TRBD1 NA TRBV7-2
CASSYYPGRGYQPQHF TGTGCCAGCAGTTACTACCCTGGGAGGGGGTATCAGCCCCAGCATTTT TRBJ1-5 NA few TRBV6-2/TRBV6-3
CASSLGTGPLEQYF TGTGCCAGCAGTTTAGGGACAGGCCCTCTAGAGCAGTACTTC TRBJ2-7 TRBD1 NA TRBV28
CASSFLAGGLSYNEQFF TGTGCCAGCAGCTTTCTAGCGGGAGGGCTCTCCTACAATGAGCAGTTCTTC TRBJ2-1 TRBD2 NA TRBV5-6
CASSFYSGANVLTF TGTGCCAGCAGTTTTTACTCTGGGGCCAACGTCCTGACTTTC TRBJ2-6 NA NA TRBV12-3/TRBV12-4
CSVGVYEQYF TGCAGCGTTGGGGTGTACGAGCAGTACTTC TRBJ2-7 NA many TRBV29-1
CSADKTSGTPTQYF TGCAGCGCCGATAAGACTAGCGGGACGCCGACCCAGTACTTC TRBJ2-5 TRBD2 many TRBV29-1
CASSLIAGIPDEQFF TGTGCCAGCAGCTTAATAGCGGGGATACCGGATGAGCAGTTCTTC TRBJ2-1 TRBD2 few TRBV7-2
CSARGVAGVEQYF TGCAGTGCTAGAGGGGTCGCGGGGGTTGAGCAGTACTTC TRBJ2-7 TRBD2 NA TRBV20-1
CASSFFGSRGAGAKTYEQYF TGTGCCAGCAGCTTCTTCGGGAGTCGGGGCGCGGGAGCAAAAACCTACGAGCAGTACTTC TRBJ2-7 TRBD2 NA TRBV11-2
CASSPAGGLTGELFF TGTGCCAGCAGTCCAGCGGGGGGGCTCACCGGGGAGCTGTTTTTT TRBJ2-2 TRBD2 few TRBV12-3/TRBV12-4
CAIMGQGHNEQFF TGTGCCATCATGGGACAGGGCCACAATGAGCAGTTCTTC TRBJ2-1 TRBD1 few TRBV10-3
CASSTRDSRETQYF TGTGCCAGCAGCACGCGGGACTCCCGAGAGACCCAGTACTTC TRBJ2-5 NA NA TRBV11-2
CASSLLLYTEAFF TGTGCCAGCAGCCTGCTGTTGTACACTGAAGCTTTCTTT TRBJ1-1 NA NA TRBV2
CASSAKTGGAPYEQYF TGTGCCAGCAGCGCCAAGACAGGGGGCGCCCCCTACGAGCAGTACTTC TRBJ2-7 TRBD1 NA TRBV7-2
CASSYRDRGYF TGTGCCAGCAGTTACCGGGACAGGGGGTATTTT TRBJ2-3 TRBD1 NA TRBV6-2/TRBV6-3
CASSRQGENTIYF TGTGCCAGCAGTCGACAGGGAGAAAACACCATATATTTT TRBJ1-3 TRBD1 NA TRBV3-1
CASSFMEHEQFF TGTGCCAGCAGCTTTATGGAACATGAGCAGTTCTTC TRBJ2-1 NA many TRBV5-6
CASSYVAVGAVNDGYTF TGTGCCAGCAGTTACGTTGCGGTCGGGGCAGTTAATGATGGCTACACCTTC TRBJ1-2 NA few TRBV6-5
CASRGLAGGTGELFF TGCGCCAGCAGAGGACTAGCGGGGGGGACCGGGGAGCTGTTTTTT TRBJ2-2 TRBD2 few TRBV5-1
CSVRKTGGRNTEAFF TGCAGCGTTCGCAAAACAGGGGGAAGGAACACTGAAGCTTTCTTT TRBJ1-1 TRBD1 NA TRBV29-1
CASRLAAYNEQFF TGTGCCAGCAGGCTAGCGGCCTACAATGAGCAGTTCTTC TRBJ2-1 TRBD2 few TRBV12-3/TRBV12-4
CASSPPGRRGGLDTQYF TGTGCCAGCAGTCCCCCCGGCCGGCGGGGCGGGCTTGATACGCAGTATTTT TRBJ2-3 NA NA TRBV12-3/TRBV12-4
CASSYSILGRSSYEQYF TGTGCCAGCAGTTACTCGATTTTGGGGCGGAGCTCCTACGAGCAGTACTTC TRBJ2-7 NA NA TRBV6-2/TRBV6-3
CSATDREFEKLFF TGCAGTGCTACGGACAGGGAATTTGAAAAACTGTTTTTT TRBJ1-4 TRBD1 NA TRBV20-1
CASSGMTGLETQYF TGTGCCAGCAGTGGGATGACAGGGCTGGAGACCCAGTACTTC TRBJ2-5 TRBD1 NA TRBV25-1
CASSLKRLAGGPGSVTDTQYF TGTGCCAGCAGCTTAAAGAGGCTAGCGGGAGGGCCGGGGTCCGTTACAGATACGCAGTATTTT TRBJ2-3 TRBD2 few TRBV7-3
CASSQDVAGVDTEAFF TGCGCCAGCAGCCAAGATGTGGCAGGGGTTGATACTGAAGCTTTCTTT TRBJ1-1 NA NA TRBV4-1
CASSDEGAGAGELFF TGTGCCAGCAGTGATGAGGGGGCAGGGGCCGGGGAGCTGTTTTTT TRBJ2-2 TRBD1 NA TRBV6-1
CASSLLSGGRQETQYF TGTGCCAGCAGCTTGCTTAGCGGGGGGCGCCAAGAGACCCAGTACTTC TRBJ2-5 TRBD2 NA TRBV28
CSVEGDPLSGYTF TGCAGCGTTGAAGGGGACCCCCTATCCGGCTACACCTTC TRBJ1-2 NA NA TRBV29-1
CASSLRGPRFF TGTGCCAGCAGTTTAAGGGGGCCCAGGTTCTTC TRBJ2-1 TRBD1 NA TRBV12-3/TRBV12-4
CASRHGTSGSDEQFF TGTGCCAGCAGGCACGGGACTAGCGGGAGTGATGAGCAGTTCTTC TRBJ2-1 TRBD2 NA TRBV6-2/TRBV6-3
CASSQSTENYNEQFF TGCGCCAGCAGCCAAAGCACCGAAAACTACAATGAGCAGTTCTTC TRBJ2-1 NA many TRBV4-3
CASSQGTGTGKGDTQYF TGTGCCAGCAGCCAAGGGACCGGGACAGGGAAGGGCGATACGCAGTATTTT TRBJ2-3 TRBD1 many TRBV4-2
CASSAVSGANVLTF TGTGCCAGCAGTGCAGTCTCTGGGGCCAACGTCCTGACTTTC TRBJ2-6 NA NA TRBV2
CASSLQGPYEQYF TGTGCCAGCAGTTTACAGGGGCCCTACGAGCAGTACTTC TRBJ2-7 TRBD1 many TRBV5-1
CASSFFSEAEAFF TGTGCCAGCAGCTTTTTCAGCGAGGCTGAAGCTTTCTTT TRBJ1-1 NA few TRBV11-2
CASSLLGLPDGELFF TGCGCCAGCAGTCTGCTAGGACTACCAGACGGGGAGCTGTTTTTT TRBJ2-2 NA few TRBV5-1
CASSLGGIHSYEQYF TGTGCCAGCAGCTTAGGGGGCATTCACTCCTACGAGCAGTACTTC TRBJ2-7 NA NA TRBV7-2
CASSSRTGDNSPLHF TGCGCCAGCAGCTCTCGGACAGGGGATAATTCACCCCTCCACTTT TRBJ1-6 TRBD1 NA TRBV5-1